The present T cell receptor (beta chain) was sequenced within a study of cytomegalovirus exposure and HLA in healthy donors. This table comes from immunoSEQ multiplex PCR, and its TCRdb copy is limited to in-frame clones, with some not included. The table records 220,000 or so clones, 65% to 85% of them present only once. CDR1 SGHVS and CDR2 FQNEAQ come from the germline V gene. With V trimmed by 6 bases and J by 5 bases, 14 bases remained unmatched. The CDR3 is 17 residues long. The V and J genes are TRBV7-8 and TRBJ2-5, with TRBD2 matching over 11 bases. This TCR was sampled from a woman aged 25 to 39 in good health and CMV-seropositive. The sample consisted of PBMCs. Written as DNA, the CDR3 is TGTGCCAGCAGTGCTAGACTAGCGGGATTCTCGGGGGAGACCCAGTACTTC. Its protein product is CASSARLAGFSGETQYF.